One and the same sample provided the 29 T cell receptor beta chains below, sequenced in a study of cytomegalovirus exposure and HLA in healthy donors. Clones were read by immunoSEQ multiplex PCR, and TCRdb kept only the in-frame ones, dropping some. The sample includes more than 100,000 clones, roughly 90% seen only once; the top ten take over 6%. The specimen sequenced was PBMCs. Receptors were obtained from a woman younger than 35 in good health and CMV-seropositive.

This chain's CDR3 is CASSDRDRGYYGYTF. The CDR3 coding sequence is TGTGCCAGCAGTGACCGGGACAGGGGCTACTATGGCTACACCTTC. V usage is TRBV25-1 and J usage is TRBJ1-2, with 10 bases that match TRBD1. Germline V gives CDR1 MGHDK, CDR2 SYGVNS. The CDR3 spans 15 residues. The trim removed 3 bases at V and 3 bases at J, leaving 4 bases unmatched.

The chain combines TRBV7-9 with TRBJ2-7, with 13 bases lining up with TRBD2. V lost 4 bases, J lost 0 bases, and 0 bases stayed unmatched. Germline values: CDR1 SEHNR, CDR2 FQNEAQ (reference sequence). This CDR3 contains 15 residues. This CDR3 reads CASSWTSGSSYEQYF. In DNA, the CDR3 is TGTGCCAGCAGCTGGACTAGCGGGAGCTCCTACGAGCAGTACTTC.

This rearrangement joins TRBV18 to TRBJ2-1; TRBD1 matches 9 bases. Trimming at V came to 6 bases and at J to 8 bases, leaving 11 bases not matched to a gene. Germline V CDR1 and CDR2: KGHSH, LQKENI. The CDR3 has 15 amino acids. In nucleotides, the CDR3 is TGTGCCAGCTCTTACGACAGGGGGACCGTCCATGAGCAGTTCTTC. Its protein is CASSYDRGTVHEQFF.

The chain has TRBV28 and TRBJ2-1; D gene uncertain. V was pared by 3 bases and J by 0 bases, with 9 bases between. The length of the CDR3 is 15 residues. The germline gives CDR1 MDHEN, CDR2 SYDVKM. The CDR3 DNA sequence: TGTGCCAGCAGTTTTTACTCAAACTCCTACAATGAGCAGTTCTTC. It yields the protein CASSFYSNSYNEQFF.

The V gene is TRBV7-9, the J gene TRBJ2-3; 11 nucleotides match TRBD2. The CDR3 spans 18 residues. The germline CDR1 and CDR2 sequences are SEHNR and FQNEAQ (reference sequence). Trimming removed 7 bases from V and 2 bases from J; junction bases left unmatched: 14. CDR3 amino acids: CASNPSPPGLADTDTQYF. The CDR3, as DNA: TGTGCCAGCAACCCATCGCCTCCGGGACTAGCGGACACAGATACGCAGTATTTT.

The rearrangement joins TRBV5-4 to TRBJ2-5, with TRBD2 matching over 10 bases. CDR3 length equals 18 residues. Germline V CDR1 and CDR2: SGHNT, YYREEE (reference sequence). J lost 5 bases, V lost 3 bases, and 16 bases had no gene match. CDR3 sequence (DNA): TGTGCCAGCAGCTGGACCGGGACTAGCGTGCACCCGGCGGAGACCCAGTACTTC. Translating it yields CASSWTGTSVHPAETQYF.

The chain links TRBV5-6 to TRBJ1-1; weak D call: TRBD1 (5 bases). V lost 3 bases, J lost 3 bases, and 15 bases lay in between. The CDR3 is 15 amino acids. Germline loops: CDR1 SGHDT, CDR2 YYEEEE. The CDR3 DNA is TGTGCCAGCAGCTGGGGGAGGTCGGCGTACACTGAAGCTTTCTTT. Its translation is CASSWGRSAYTEAFF. Based on the CDR3 plus reference TRBV5-6 and TRBJ1-1, the full variable domain is DAGVTQSPTHLIKTRGQQVTLRCSPKSGHDTVSWYQQALGQGPQFIFQYYEEEERQRGNFPDRFSGHQFPNYSSELNVNALLLGDSALYLCASSWGRSAYTEAFFGQGTRLTVV.

The CDR3 DNA reads as TGTGCCAGCAGTTACTCGGGACAGGGCGCAATCTATGGCTACACCTTC. It translates to CASSYSGQGAIYGYTF. The chain links TRBV6-6 to TRBJ1-2, with 9 bases identical to TRBD1. Unmatched junction bases numbered 6, after V lost 0 bases and J lost 4 bases. This CDR3 is 16 amino acids long. Germline V gene lookup returns CDR1 MNHNY and CDR2 SVGAGI (reference sequence).

The chain combines TRBV7-2 with TRBJ2-1, with 10 bases lining up with TRBD1. CDR1 and CDR2 from the germline V gene are SGHTA and FQGNSA. The ends lost 5 bases at V and 10 bases at J; junction bases unmatched: 8. This CDR3 is built from 14 residues. The CDR3 protein is CASSKRQGAGEQFF. The CDR3 nucleotides read TGTGCCAGCAGCAAGCGACAGGGGGCGGGGGAGCAGTTCTTC.

This chain links TRBV4-1 with TRBJ2-3, with 7 bases lining up with TRBD2. Germline lookup yields CDR1 MGHRA and CDR2 YSYEKL. V was pared by 4 bases and J by 0 bases, with 13 bases of the junction left unmatched. This CDR3 has 18 amino acids. DNA of the CDR3: TGCGCCAGCAGCCCCCTACGGGCGAGCGGGGCTAGCACAGATACGCAGTATTTT. As protein: CASSPLRASGASTDTQYF.

The chain joins TRBV25-1 to TRBJ1-4, with a possible D match to TRBD1 (5 bases). The CDR3 spans 15 residues. The ends were cut back, 3 bases at V and 2 bases at J, with 10 bases in the middle. Germline assignment: CDR1 MGHDK and CDR2 SYGVNS. The CDR3 loop is CASSDPAGTNEKLFF. The CDR3, as DNA: TGTGCCAGCAGTGATCCAGCAGGGACTAATGAAAAACTGTTTTTT.

DNA for the CDR3: TGTGCCAGCAGCCCCCGTACCCGGGACAGGGGCGCTTATGCCTATGGCTACACCTTC. Protein sequence: CASSPRTRDRGAYAYGYTF. The V gene is TRBV7-8, the J gene TRBJ1-2, with 10 bases aligning to TRBD1. CDR1 and CDR2 from the germline V gene are SGHVS and FQNEAQ. This CDR3 contains 19 residues. V trimming: 5 bases; J trimming: 4 bases; junction bases outside the gene matches: 19.

The V gene is TRBV7-3, the J gene TRBJ1-1; D may be TRBD1 (6 bases). This CDR3 is built from 15 residues. V shed 5 bases and J shed 6 bases, with 19 bases lying between them. Germline CDR1 SGHTA, CDR2 FQGTGA. The CDR3 DNA reads as TGTGCCAGCAGCCCCGAAAGGCAGGGGCGTCCTGAAGCTTTCTTT. The encoded protein is CASSPERQGRPEAFF.

The count of this clone is one. V usage is TRBV4-3 and J usage is TRBJ2-3; TRBD1 matches at 9 bases. V lost 2 bases, J lost 3 bases, and 6 bases stayed unmatched. Germline V gives CDR1 LGHNA, CDR2 YSLEER. The CDR3 is made up of 16 amino acids. CDR3 sequence (DNA): TGCGCCAGCAGCCAAACCGGGACAGGGAGGACAGATACGCAGTATTTT. Amino acid sequence: CASSQTGTGRTDTQYF.

This clone showed up just a few times. V is TRBV4-1 and J is TRBJ1-2; a weak D match, TRBD1 (6 bases). The CDR3 length is 15 residues. CDR1 is MGHRA, CDR2 YSYEKL, per germline. Trimming cost V 1 base and J 2 bases, with 11 bases left between them. Here the CDR3 DNA reads TGCGCCAGCAGCCAAGCGACAGGATTGAACTATGGCTACACCTTC. Protein: CASSQATGLNYGYTF.

The chain recombines TRBV19 with TRBJ2-3, with a possible D match to TRBD2 (5 bases). Deletions cut 3 bases from V and 3 bases from J, with 13 bases between. Germline V gives CDR1 LNHDA, CDR2 SQIVND (reference sequence). The CDR3 is made up of 15 amino acids. CDR3 residues: CASSISGSKTDTQYF. The CDR3 region has the DNA TGTGCCAGTAGTATTTCGGGGTCTAAAACAGATACGCAGTATTTT.

V is TRBV9 and J is TRBJ1-4, with 7 positions matching TRBD1. J was trimmed by 2 bases and V by 4 bases; bases with no gene match: 11. This CDR3 is 17 amino acids long. Germline values: CDR1 SGDLS, CDR2 YYNGEE. This CDR3 reads CASSPYMTGTTNEKLFF. As DNA, the CDR3 is TGTGCCAGCAGCCCGTATATGACAGGGACCACTAATGAAAAACTGTTTTTT.

The chain is built from TRBV4-1 and TRBJ2-5; 8 bases are shared with TRBD1. Losses at the gene ends were 7 bases for V and 5 bases for J; bases not matched to a gene: 12. The germline CDR1 and CDR2 sequences are MGHRA and YSYEKL. The CDR3 has 15 amino acids. The CDR3 DNA reads TGCGCCAGCACCCGAGCAGGGGGCGATGGGGAGACCCAGTACTTC. It yields the protein CASTRAGGDGETQYF.

The gene calls are TRBV4-2 and TRBJ2-7; 9 nucleotides line up with TRBD2. The germline gives CDR1 LGHNA, CDR2 YNFKEQ. The CDR3 is made up of 16 amino acids. The ends lost 2 bases at V and 4 bases at J; junction bases unmatched: 9. The CDR3: CASSQMNRGLAYEQYF. Written as DNA, the CDR3 is TGTGCCAGCAGCCAAATGAATCGGGGACTAGCTTACGAGCAGTACTTC.

The chain couples TRBV5-8 to TRBJ1-5; D ambiguous. From germline, CDR1 is SGHTS and CDR2 YDEGEE. The length of the CDR3 is 14 residues. The germline V and J ends were trimmed by 1 base and 1 base, with 6 bases remaining between them. CDR3 sequence (DNA): TGTGCCAGCAGCTTGTGGCAGAGCAATCAGCCCCAGCATTTT. This encodes CASSLWQSNQPQHF.

Concerning this clone itself: Other nucleotide sequences from this sample produce the same CDR3. The CDR3 region is CASSFRGNTEAFF. The CDR3 nucleotides read TGTGCCAGCAGCTTCAGGGGGAACACTGAAGCTTTCTTT. V gene TRBV5-4 combines with J gene TRBJ1-1, with a tentative D call TRBD1 (6 bases). Per germline, CDR1 SGHNT and CDR2 YYREEE (reference sequence). The CDR3 sequence is 13 residues long. V lost 2 bases and J lost 1, with 6 bases in between.

V usage is TRBV10-3 and J usage is TRBJ1-1; D gene unclear. Germline V gene data show CDR1 as ENHRY and CDR2 as SYGVKD. The CDR3 spans 13 residues. The V and J ends lost 3 bases and 1 base respectively, with 6 bases between them. As DNA, the CDR3 is TGTGCCATCAGTGACGAGGGGAACACTGAAGCTTTCTTT. Translation: CAISDEGNTEAFF.

The rearrangement joins TRBV7-2 to TRBJ2-4; 11 bases are a match to TRBD2. Trimming removed 4 bases from V and 4 bases from J; junction bases left unmatched: 6. The germline gives CDR1 SGHTA, CDR2 FQGNSA. The CDR3 totals 16 residues. The CDR3 DNA reads as TGTGCCAGCAGCTCCATAGCGGGAGGGCCTAAAAACATTCAGTACTTC. As protein: CASSSIAGGPKNIQYF.

The chain carries TRBV6-6 and TRBJ2-5, with TRBD1 matching over 9 bases. Germline V gives CDR1 MNHNY, CDR2 SVGAGI (reference sequence). V lost 6 bases, J lost 5 bases, and 10 bases stayed unmatched. This CDR3 has 15 amino acids. This CDR3 reads CASRERTGVRETQYF. CDR3 coding DNA: TGTGCCAGCAGGGAAAGGACAGGGGTGCGTGAGACCCAGTACTTC.

The chain joins TRBV30 to TRBJ2-2; the match to TRBD1 covers 9 bases. This CDR3 spans 15 amino acids. Germline CDR1 and CDR2: GTSNPN and SVGIG (reference sequence). V lost 3 bases to trimming and J lost 3 bases; unmatched junction nucleotides: 5. The CDR3, as DNA: TGTGCCTGGAGCCTCCGGGACAGGGACACCGGGGAGCTGTTTTTT. It yields the protein CAWSLRDRDTGELFF.

This clone occurred once. V is TRBV4-2 and J is TRBJ2-1; 15 nucleotides match TRBD2. Germline V gene data show CDR1 as LGHNA and CDR2 as YNFKEQ. Trimming at V came to 1 base and at J to 9 bases, leaving 4 bases not matched to a gene. The CDR3 loop spans 16 amino acids. This CDR3 is CASSQVEGLAGGEQFF. CDR3 sequence (DNA): TGTGCCAGCAGCCAAGTGGAGGGACTAGCGGGAGGTGAGCAGTTCTTC.

The chain employs TRBV5-3 and TRBJ2-1; 10 nucleotides agree with TRBD2. TRBV5-3 is reported as an ORF; its role is uncertain. The junction had 4 bases not matched to a gene; V was cut back by 4 bases and J by 6 bases. This CDR3 has 14 residues. CDR3 in DNA: TGTGCCAGAAGCCCCTGGACTAGCGGCAATGAGCAGTTCTTC. This gives the protein CARSPWTSGNEQFF.

This chain connects TRBV30 to TRBJ1-2; no definite D call. CDR3 length: 17 amino acids. Trimming removed 0 bases at V and 2 bases at J, with 19 bases between. Looked up from germline, CDR1 is GTSNPN and CDR2 is SVGIG (reference sequence). CDR3 DNA sequence: TGTGCCTGGAGTGTAAACCCTTCCCTGCCGGAGAACTATGGCTACACCTTC. It encodes CAWSVNPSLPENYGYTF.

This chain links TRBV9 with TRBJ2-2; D might be TRBD2 (7 bases). The germline gives CDR1 SGDLS, CDR2 YYNGEE. The CDR3 consists of 18 residues. Between the trimmed V and J ends, which lost 1 base and 5 bases, there was a span of 21 bases. In DNA, the CDR3 is TGTGCCAGCAGCGTACCCCTTCGAGGGGGGGCTAATACCGGGGAGCTGTTTTTT. This gives the protein CASSVPLRGGANTGELFF.